This is a list of T cell receptor beta chains from one sample in a study of CD8 T cells in ankylosing spondylitis. TCRdb processed the 5' RACE reads anew with MiXCR; each CDR3 protein has one entry. Of about 42,000 distinct CDR3 sequences listed, more than 3% are singletons. The material sequenced was blood, either unsorted or a sorted T cell fraction (not recorded which). The receptor source for this set is a female donor with ankylosing spondylitis or in good health (not recorded which). Each CDR3 is given with its conserved first and last residue. Fields, in order: clone size, J gene, V gene, D gene, CDR3 DNA, CDR3 protein. D genes are given only for firm matches. Some rows have no size entry. The others give once, few or many, or a class for an expanded clone.

many TRBJ2-1 TRBV9 TRBD2 TGTGCCAGCAGCAAACCTAAACACCGGGGGGACCACAATGAGCAGTTCTTC CASSKPKHRGDHNEQFF
many TRBJ1-2 TRBV9 . TGTGCCAGCAGCGCGAGTCCTCAGGGGCCGGGGAGCTATGGCTACACCTTC CASSASPQGPGSYGYTF
few TRBJ2-7 TRBV9 TRBD1 TGTGCCAGCAGCGGTCCCGGGACAGGGCGCGAGCAGTACTTC CASSGPGTGREQYF
many TRBJ2-5 TRBV9 TRBD2 TGTGCCAGCACCGGGGGGGCAGGGATGGAGACCCAGTACTTC CASTGGAGMETQYF
many TRBJ2-2 TRBV9 . TGTGCCAGCAGCGGGACTAAGGACTCCCTGGGAACCGGGGAGCTGTTTTTT CASSGTKDSLGTGELFF
many TRBJ2-3 TRBV9 TRBD2 TGTGCCAGCAGCGTAGAACTAGCGGGTTGGTCAGATACGCAGTATTTT CASSVELAGWSDTQYF
many TRBJ1-1 TRBV9 . TGTGCCAGCAGCAAGAACACTTACACTGAAGCTTTCTTT CASSKNTYTEAFF
. TRBJ2-1 TRBV9 TRBD2 TGTGCCAGCAGCCCTCCGGCGGGGGGGTACAATGAGCAGTTCTTC CASSPPAGGYNEQFF
medium-sized TRBJ2-5 TRBV9 . TGTGCCAGCAGCCCGAATGGACAAGAGACCCAGTACTTC CASSPNGQETQYF
few TRBJ1-2 TRBV9 . TGTGCCAGCAGCGTAAGAGTGGGACATAATGGCTACACCTTC CASSVRVGHNGYTF
many TRBJ2-7 TRBV9 . TGTGCCAGCAGCGTAGGTCCGGGGTACGAGCAGTACTTC CASSVGPGYEQYF
many TRBJ2-7 TRBV9 TRBD2 TGTGCCAGCAACCCCGACGGGACTAGCAGGTACGAGCAGTACTTC CASNPDGTSRYEQYF
many TRBJ1-5 TRBV9 . TGTGCCAGCAGCGTAGGGATCGGAAGCAATCAGCCCCAGCATTTT CASSVGIGSNQPQHF
many TRBJ2-2 TRBV9 . TGTGCCAGCAGCGTAGCTCTCGGTGGGGGCACCGGGGAGCTGTTTTTT CASSVALGGGTGELFF
many TRBJ2-3 TRBV9 . TGTGCCAGCAGGGACTTGGGGGGTCCGGTAGATACGCAGTATTTT CASRDLGGPVDTQYF
many TRBJ2-7 TRBV9 . TGTGCCAGCAGCGGGGGGCTGACCACCTACGAGCAGTACTTC CASSGGLTTYEQYF
many TRBJ1-1 TRBV9 . TGTGCCAGCAGCGTCCTAATAGACAGGAAAGAAGCTTTCTTT CASSVLIDRKEAFF
many TRBJ2-3 TRBV9 TRBD1 TGTGCCAGCAGCCGGGACAGGTACACAGATACGCAGTATTTT CASSRDRYTDTQYF
many TRBJ2-1 TRBV9 . TGTGCCAGCAGCGCGGACTACCGGGATGAGCAGTTCTTC CASSADYRDEQFF
few TRBJ2-3 TRBV9 TRBD1 TGTGCCAGCAGCCGCCGGTGGGACAGGAGCACAGATACGCAGTATTTT CASSRRWDRSTDTQYF
few TRBJ2-1 TRBV9 TRBD2 TGTGCCAGCAGCGTAAGCGGGGACAATGAGCAGTTCTTC CASSVSGDNEQFF
many TRBJ2-6 TRBV9 TRBD2 TGTGCCAGCAGCGTCGTCGTGGGAGGGACCGGGGCCAACGTCCTGACTTTC CASSVVVGGTGANVLTF
many TRBJ2-2 TRBV9 . TGTGCCAGCAGCGTAGCATCAGGTTCGAACACCGGGGAGCTGTTTTTT CASSVASGSNTGELFF
many TRBJ2-1 TRBV9 TRBD2 TGTGCCAGCAGCCCCCTAGCGGGGGGGCATTTGGCGGGTGAGCAGTTCTTC CASSPLAGGHLAGEQFF
. TRBJ2-7 TRBV9 . TGTGCCAGCAGCGCGGAGGAGGTCTTAAGCTGCCACGAGCAGTACTTC CASSAEEVLSCHEQYF
many TRBJ1-1 TRBV9 . TGTGCCAGCAGCGTAGGATCTGAGCCTGAAGCTTTCTTT CASSVGSEPEAFF
few TRBJ2-3 TRBV9 . TGTGCCAGCAGCGTGCAAGTACAGGGACGCACAGATACGCAGTATTTT CASSVQVQGRTDTQYF
many TRBJ2-7 TRBV9 TRBD1 TGTGCCAGCAGCGCCGGACAGGGGATCCACGAGCAGTACTTC CASSAGQGIHEQYF
. TRBJ1-1 TRBV9 . TGTGCCAGCGTAGAGATGAACACTGAAGCTTTCTTT CASVEMNTEAFF
many TRBJ2-5 TRBV9 TRBD2 TGTGCCAGCTCCCCCGATGGGGGGGTGGAGACCCAGTACTTC CASSPDGGVETQYF
few TRBJ2-7 TRBV9 TRBD2 TGTGCCAGCAGCCCCGGACTAGCGGATCGTTACGAGCAGTACTTC CASSPGLADRYEQYF
many TRBJ1-3 TRBV9 . TGTGCCAGCGGCGACGGGTTCTCTGGAAACACCATATATTTT CASGDGFSGNTIYF
many TRBJ2-3 TRBV9 . TGTGCCAGCAGCGTCAGGGCCGCAGATACGCAGTATTTT CASSVRAADTQYF
many TRBJ1-5 TRBV9 . TGTGCCAGCAGCTTTGGGACGGAAAATCAGCCCCAGCATTTT CASSFGTENQPQHF
many TRBJ2-7 TRBV9 . TGTGCCAGCAGCCCCCAAGGCACAGCTTACGAGCAGTACTTC CASSPQGTAYEQYF
many TRBJ2-1 TRBV9 TRBD2 TGTGCCAGCAGCGTAGCTAGCGGGGTGAATGAGCAGTTCTTC CASSVASGVNEQFF
many TRBJ2-3 TRBV9 TRBD2 TGTGCCAGCAGCGTAGCCCTAGCGGGGGGCACAGATACGCAGTATTTT CASSVALAGGTDTQYF
many TRBJ1-2 TRBV9 . TGTGCCAGCAGCCCCCGTCTTTCTCCATATGGCTACACCTTC CASSPRLSPYGYTF
many TRBJ1-2 TRBV9 TRBD1 TGTGCCAGCACCGGACAGGGGAAAGGCTACACCTTC CASTGQGKGYTF
many TRBJ1-2 TRBV9 TRBD1 TGTGCCAGCAGCGCCCGACAGGGGGGTCTCTATGGCTACACCTTC CASSARQGGLYGYTF
many TRBJ1-3 TRBV9 . TGTGCCAGCGGGGGACCATACTCTGGAAACACCATATATTTT CASGGPYSGNTIYF
medium-sized TRBJ1-1 TRBV9 TRBD1 TGTGCCAGCAGCGTAGTCGGGGGGACAGGGATCATGAACACTGAAGCTTTCTTT CASSVVGGTGIMNTEAFF
many TRBJ2-7 TRBV9 TRBD1 TGTGCCAGCAGCCCGGACAGGGGGTACTCCTACGAGCAGTACTTC CASSPDRGYSYEQYF
. TRBJ1-3 TRBV9 . TGTGCCAGCAGCGTAGTTGACAGAACAAACTCTGGAAACACCATATATTTT CASSVVDRTNSGNTIYF
many TRBJ1-2 TRBV9 TRBD1 TGTGCCAGCAGCGCCCGGGACAGGGGCACAGCTAACTATGGCTACACCTTC CASSARDRGTANYGYTF
many TRBJ2-3 TRBV9 . TGTGCCAGCAGCGTAGACGGACAGAGACGCACAGATACGCAGTATTTT CASSVDGQRRTDTQYF
many TRBJ2-1 TRBV9 . TGTGCCAGCAGCGTAGCTGACAGCAACTCCTACAATGAGCAGTTCTTC CASSVADSNSYNEQFF
once TRBJ1-1 TRBV9 . TGTGCCAGCAGCCCGAGTGGGGGGCAGGACACTGAAGCTTTCTTT CASSPSGGQDTEAFF
many TRBJ2-2 TRBV9 . TGTGCCAGCAGCGTAGAGGGGGGCAGCACCGGGGAGCTGTTTTTT CASSVEGGSTGELFF
once TRBJ2-7 TRBV9 TRBD2 TGTGCCAGCAGCGGCGGTCGCGGGGGGTCCTACGAGCAGTACTTC CASSGGRGGSYEQYF
few TRBJ2-3 TRBV9 . TGTGCCAGCAGCGTAGCGTTAAGAAATACGCAGTATTTT CASSVALRNTQYF
many TRBJ2-2 TRBV9 . TGTGCCAGCAGCGGACCGGGCGGGACCGGGGAGCTGTTTTTT CASSGPGGTGELFF
many TRBJ2-3 TRBV9 TRBD2 TGTGCCAGCAGCCCCGGGGGTACTAGCGGGGGCGATACGCAGTATTTT CASSPGGTSGGDTQYF
many TRBJ1-1 TRBV9 . TGTGCCAGCAGCGTAGTAGGTCAGAACACTGAAGCTTTCTTT CASSVVGQNTEAFF
. TRBJ2-1 TRBV9 TRBD1 TGTGCCAGCAGCGTAGTCGCGGACAGGGGTCTCAATGAGCAGTTCTTC CASSVVADRGLNEQFF
many TRBJ2-2 TRBV9 TRBD1 TGTGCCAGCAGCGTAGTGAGGGGGCACACCGGGGAGCTGTTTTTT CASSVVRGHTGELFF
many TRBJ1-2 TRBV9 TRBD1 TGTGCCAGCAGCCGGGCACAGGGGTATGGCTACACCTTC CASSRAQGYGYTF
many TRBJ1-4 TRBV9 . TGTGCCAGCAGCGTAGTTGAAGGGTCTGGAAAACTGTTTTTT CASSVVEGSGKLFF